This T cell receptor beta chain was sequenced for a study of graft-versus-host responses after intestinal transplantation. TCRdb keeps only in-frame clones here, not all; method: immunoSEQ multiplex PCR. The sample consists of 7,000 to 10,000 clones, around 30% of them appearing once. Germline loops: CDR1 LNHDA, CDR2 SQIVND (reference sequence). The length of the CDR3 is 14 residues. J was trimmed by 5 bases and V by 5 bases; bases with no gene match: 8. The clonotype was recovered from a human patient who received an intestinal transplant. This chain connects TRBV19 to TRBJ2-5, with 7 bases matching TRBD2. The sample here was alloreactive CD4+ T cells from a mixed lymphocyte reaction culture, taken before intestinal transplant. As to subset: CFSE-low proliferating T cells sorted from roughly six-day pre-transplant mixed lymphocyte reaction (GvH or HvG direction). CDR3 sequence (DNA): TGTGCCAGTAGTCCTCGGGGGGTCCGGGAGACCCAGTACTTC. Its protein is CASSPRGVRETQYF.